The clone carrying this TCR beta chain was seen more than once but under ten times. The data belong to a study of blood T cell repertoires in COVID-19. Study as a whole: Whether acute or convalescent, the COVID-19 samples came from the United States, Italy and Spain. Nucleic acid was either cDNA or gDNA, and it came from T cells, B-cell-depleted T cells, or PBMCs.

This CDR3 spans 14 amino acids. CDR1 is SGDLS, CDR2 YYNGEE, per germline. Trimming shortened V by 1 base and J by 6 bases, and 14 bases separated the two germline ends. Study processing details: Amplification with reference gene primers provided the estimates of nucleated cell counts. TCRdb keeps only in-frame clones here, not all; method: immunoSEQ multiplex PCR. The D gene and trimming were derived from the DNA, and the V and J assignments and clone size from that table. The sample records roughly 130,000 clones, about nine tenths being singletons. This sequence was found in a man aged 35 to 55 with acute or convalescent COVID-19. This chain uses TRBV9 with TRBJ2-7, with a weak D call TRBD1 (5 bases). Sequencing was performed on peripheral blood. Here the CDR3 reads CASSVYSRGSEQYF. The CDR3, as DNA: TGTGCCAGCAGCGTATACTCAAGGGGTAGCGAGCAGTACTTC.